This T cell receptor (beta chain) was observed in a study of T cells after yellow fever vaccination. A few counts support this clonotype. TCR cDNA, made by 5'RACE template switching, carried an added universal primer site and UMIs. A single record per CDR3 protein comes from TCRdb applying MiXCR to the 5' RACE reads. The sample holds about 350,000 distinct CDR3 sequences, around 12% seen once. Sequenced material: CD4+ T cells sorted from PBMCs, taken 15 days after the yellow fever booster vaccination. This sequence was found in a man in his late teens or twenties who received the YFV17D yellow fever vaccine.

The CDR3 DNA reads TGTGCCAGCAGCTTATCCGCGCCCTTACTAGCGGGGTTGAACATTCAGTACTTC. This translates into CASSLSAPLLAGLNIQYF. The rearrangement uses TRBV7-8 and TRBJ2-4, with 10 bases fitting TRBD2. V lost 2 bases and J lost 7; bases outside the gene matches: 14. This CDR3 spans 18 amino acids. Germline V gives CDR1 SGHVS, CDR2 FQNEAQ.